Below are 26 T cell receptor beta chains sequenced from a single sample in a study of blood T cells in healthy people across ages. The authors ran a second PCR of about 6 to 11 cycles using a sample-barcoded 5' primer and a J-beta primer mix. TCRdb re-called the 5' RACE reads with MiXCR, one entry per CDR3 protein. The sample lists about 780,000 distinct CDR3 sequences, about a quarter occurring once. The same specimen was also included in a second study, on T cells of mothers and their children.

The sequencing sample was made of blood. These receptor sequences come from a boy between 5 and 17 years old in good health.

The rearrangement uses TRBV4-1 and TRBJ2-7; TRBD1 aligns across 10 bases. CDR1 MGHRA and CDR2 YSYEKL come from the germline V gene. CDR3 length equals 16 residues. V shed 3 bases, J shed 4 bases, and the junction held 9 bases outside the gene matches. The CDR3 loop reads CASSHRGGQGLYEQYF. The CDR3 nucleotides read TGCGCCAGCAGCCATCGGGGGGGACAGGGGTTGTACGAGCAGTACTTC.

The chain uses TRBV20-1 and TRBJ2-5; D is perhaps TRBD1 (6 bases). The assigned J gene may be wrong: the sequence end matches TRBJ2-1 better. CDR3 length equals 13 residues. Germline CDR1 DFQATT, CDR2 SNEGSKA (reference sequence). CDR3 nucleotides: TGCAGTGCCTTTGGACAGCTAGGCAATGAGCAGTTCTTC. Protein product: CSAFGQLGNEQFF.

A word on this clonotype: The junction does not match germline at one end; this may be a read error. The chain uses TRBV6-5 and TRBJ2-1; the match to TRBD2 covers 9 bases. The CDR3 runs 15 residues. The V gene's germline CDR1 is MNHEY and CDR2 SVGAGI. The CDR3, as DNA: TGTGCCAGCAAAAGACAGCGGGGGGACTACAATGAGCAGCTCTTC. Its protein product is CASKRQRGDYNEQLF.

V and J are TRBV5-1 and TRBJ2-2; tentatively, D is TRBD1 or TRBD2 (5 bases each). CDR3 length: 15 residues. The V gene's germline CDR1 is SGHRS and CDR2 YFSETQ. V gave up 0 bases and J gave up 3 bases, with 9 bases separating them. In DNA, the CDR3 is TGCGCCAGCAGCTTGGTAGGGACGGACACCGGGGAGCTGTTTTTT. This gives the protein CASSLVGTDTGELFF.

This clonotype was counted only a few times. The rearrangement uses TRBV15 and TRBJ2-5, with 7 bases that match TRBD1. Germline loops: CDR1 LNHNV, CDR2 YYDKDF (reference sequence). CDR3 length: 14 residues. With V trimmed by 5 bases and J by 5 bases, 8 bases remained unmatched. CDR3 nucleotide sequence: TGTGCCACCAGCCCCGACAGGGAAAGGGAGACCCAGTACTTC. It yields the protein CATSPDRERETQYF. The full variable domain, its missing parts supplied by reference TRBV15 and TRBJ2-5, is DAMVIQNPRYQVTQFGKPVTLSCSQTLNHNVMYWYQQKSSQAPKLLFHYYDKDFNNEADTPDNFQSRRPNTSFCFLDIRSPGLGDTAMYLCATSPDRERETQYFGPGTRLLVL.

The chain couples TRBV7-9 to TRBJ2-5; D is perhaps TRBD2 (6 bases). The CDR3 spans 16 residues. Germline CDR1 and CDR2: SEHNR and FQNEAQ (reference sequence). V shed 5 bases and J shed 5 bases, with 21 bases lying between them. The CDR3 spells CASSHPVGGSAETQYF. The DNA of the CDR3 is TGTGCCAGCAGCCACCCCGTTGGGGGGAGCGCCGAGACCCAGTACTTC.

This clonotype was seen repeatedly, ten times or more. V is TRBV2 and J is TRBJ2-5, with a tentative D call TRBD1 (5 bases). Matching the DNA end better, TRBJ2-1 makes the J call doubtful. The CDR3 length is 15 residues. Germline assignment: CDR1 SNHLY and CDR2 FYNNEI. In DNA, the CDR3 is TGTGCCAGCAGTGACGACAGATCGGATGTAGGTGAGCAGTTCTTC. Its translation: CASSDDRSDVGEQFF.

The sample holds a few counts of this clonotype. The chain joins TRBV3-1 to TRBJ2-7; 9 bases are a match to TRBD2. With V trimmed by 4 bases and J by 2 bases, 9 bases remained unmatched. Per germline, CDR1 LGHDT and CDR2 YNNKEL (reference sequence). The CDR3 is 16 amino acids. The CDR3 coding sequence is TGTGCCAGCAGCCGTTGGGCTAGCGGGGTTCCCTACGAGCAGTACTTC. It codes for CASSRWASGVPYEQYF.

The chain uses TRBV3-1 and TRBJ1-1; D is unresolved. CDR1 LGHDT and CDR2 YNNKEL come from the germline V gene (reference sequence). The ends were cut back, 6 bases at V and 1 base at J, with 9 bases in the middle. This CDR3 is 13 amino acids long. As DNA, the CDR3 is TGTGCCAGCAGTCCCGAGACGAACACTGAAGCTTTCTTT. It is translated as CASSPETNTEAFF.

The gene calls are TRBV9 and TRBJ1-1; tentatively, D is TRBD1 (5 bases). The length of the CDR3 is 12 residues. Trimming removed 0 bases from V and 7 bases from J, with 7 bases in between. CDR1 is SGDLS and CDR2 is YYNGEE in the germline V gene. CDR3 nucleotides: TGTGCCAGCAGCGTAGGTGACAGTGAAGCTTTCTTT. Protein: CASSVGDSEAFF.

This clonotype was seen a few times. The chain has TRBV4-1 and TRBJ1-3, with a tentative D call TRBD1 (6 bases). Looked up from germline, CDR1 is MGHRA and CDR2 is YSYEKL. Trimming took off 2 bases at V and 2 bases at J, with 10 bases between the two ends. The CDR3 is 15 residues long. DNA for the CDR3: TGCGCCAGCAGCCAATCTTGGACAGCTGGAAACACCATATATTTT. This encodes CASSQSWTAGNTIYF.

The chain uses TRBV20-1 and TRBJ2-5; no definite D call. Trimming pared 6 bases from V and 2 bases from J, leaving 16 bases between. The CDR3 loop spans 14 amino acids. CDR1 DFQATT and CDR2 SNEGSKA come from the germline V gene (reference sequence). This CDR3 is CSAWAPGQQETQYF. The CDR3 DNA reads TGCAGTGCGTGGGCCCCGGGCCAGCAAGAGACCCAGTACTTC.

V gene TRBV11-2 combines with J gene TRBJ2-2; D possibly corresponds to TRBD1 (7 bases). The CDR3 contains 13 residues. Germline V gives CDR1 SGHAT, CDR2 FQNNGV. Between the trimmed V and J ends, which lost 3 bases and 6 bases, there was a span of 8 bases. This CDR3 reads CASSFRGAGELFF. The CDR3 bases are TGTGCCAGCAGCTTCAGGGGGGCCGGGGAGCTGTTTTTT.

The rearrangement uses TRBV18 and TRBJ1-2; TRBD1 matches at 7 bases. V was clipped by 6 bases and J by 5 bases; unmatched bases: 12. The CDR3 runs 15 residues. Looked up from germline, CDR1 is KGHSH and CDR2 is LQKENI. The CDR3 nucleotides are TGTGCCAGCTCCCCCGAGGGGTCAGGGGGATATGGCTACACCTTC. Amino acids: CASSPEGSGGYGYTF.

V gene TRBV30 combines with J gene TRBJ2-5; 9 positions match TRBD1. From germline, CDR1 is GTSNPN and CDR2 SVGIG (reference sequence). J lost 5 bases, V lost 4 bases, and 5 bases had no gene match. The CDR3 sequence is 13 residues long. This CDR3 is CAWTTGGGETQYF. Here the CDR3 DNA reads TGTGCCTGGACTACAGGGGGCGGGGAGACCCAGTACTTC.

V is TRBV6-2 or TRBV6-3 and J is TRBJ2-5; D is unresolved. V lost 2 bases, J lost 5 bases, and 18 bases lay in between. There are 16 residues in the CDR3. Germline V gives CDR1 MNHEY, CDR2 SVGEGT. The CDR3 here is CASSYKDGPAAETQYF. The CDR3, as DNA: TGTGCCAGCAGTTACAAGGACGGACCTGCAGCTGAGACCCAGTACTTC.

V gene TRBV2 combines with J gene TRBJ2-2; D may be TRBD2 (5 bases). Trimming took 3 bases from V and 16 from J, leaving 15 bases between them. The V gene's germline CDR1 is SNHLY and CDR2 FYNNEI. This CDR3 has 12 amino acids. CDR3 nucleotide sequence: TGTGCCAGCAGTGAGGAGCCCCGGAGGCCGTTTTTT. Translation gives CASSEEPRRPFF.

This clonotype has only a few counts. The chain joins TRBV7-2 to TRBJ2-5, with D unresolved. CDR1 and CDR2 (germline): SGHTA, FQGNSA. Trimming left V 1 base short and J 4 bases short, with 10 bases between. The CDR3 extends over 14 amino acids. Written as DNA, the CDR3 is TGTGCCAGCAGCTTAGAACGCGCATCAGAGACCCAGTACTTC. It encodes CASSLERASETQYF.

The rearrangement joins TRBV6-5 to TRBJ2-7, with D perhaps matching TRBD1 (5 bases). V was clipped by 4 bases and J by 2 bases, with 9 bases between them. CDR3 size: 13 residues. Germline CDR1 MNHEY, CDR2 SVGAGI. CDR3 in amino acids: CASSSTVTYEQYF. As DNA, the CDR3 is TGTGCCAGCAGTTCGACAGTAACCTACGAGCAGTACTTC.

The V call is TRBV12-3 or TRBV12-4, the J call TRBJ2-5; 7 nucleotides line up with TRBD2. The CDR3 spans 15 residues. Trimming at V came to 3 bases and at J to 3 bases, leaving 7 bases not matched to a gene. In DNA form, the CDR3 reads TGTGCCAGCAGTTTCGGTTCAGGGAGGGAAGAGACCCAGTACTTC. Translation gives CASSFGSGREETQYF.

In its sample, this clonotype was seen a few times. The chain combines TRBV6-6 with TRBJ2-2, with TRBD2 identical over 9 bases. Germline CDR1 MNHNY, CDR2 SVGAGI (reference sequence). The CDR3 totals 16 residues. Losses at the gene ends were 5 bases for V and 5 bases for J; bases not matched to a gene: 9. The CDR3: CASSAPERGETGELFF. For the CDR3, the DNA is TGTGCCAGCAGTGCCCCAGAGCGGGGGGAAACCGGGGAGCTGTTTTTT.

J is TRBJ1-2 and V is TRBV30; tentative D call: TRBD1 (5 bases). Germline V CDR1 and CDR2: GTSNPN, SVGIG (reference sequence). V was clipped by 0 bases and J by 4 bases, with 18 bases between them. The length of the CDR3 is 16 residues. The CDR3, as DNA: TGTGCCTGGAGTGTACCCCGAACAGGACCGCGCTATGGCTACACCTTC. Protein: CAWSVPRTGPRYGYTF. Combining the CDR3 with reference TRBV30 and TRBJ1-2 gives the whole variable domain SQTIHQWPATLVQPVGSPLSLECTVEGTSNPNLYWYRQAAGRGLQLLFYSVGIGQISSEVPQNLSASRPQDRQFILSSKKLLLSDSGFYLCAWSVPRTGPRYGYTFGSGTRLTVV.

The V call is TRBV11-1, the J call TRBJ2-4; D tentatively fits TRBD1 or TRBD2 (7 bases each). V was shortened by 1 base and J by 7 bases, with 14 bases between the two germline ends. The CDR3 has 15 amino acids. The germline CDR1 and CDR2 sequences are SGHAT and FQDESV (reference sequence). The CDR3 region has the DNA TGTGCCAGCAGCTTAGATGGGACAGCGGGGAACATTCAGTACTTC. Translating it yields CASSLDGTAGNIQYF. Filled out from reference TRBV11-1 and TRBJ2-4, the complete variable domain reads EAEVAQSPRYKITEKSQAVAFWCDPISGHATLYWYRQILGQGPELLVQFQDESVVDDSQLPKDRFSAERLKGVDSTLKIQPAELGDSAMYLCASSLDGTAGNIQYFGAGTRLSVL.

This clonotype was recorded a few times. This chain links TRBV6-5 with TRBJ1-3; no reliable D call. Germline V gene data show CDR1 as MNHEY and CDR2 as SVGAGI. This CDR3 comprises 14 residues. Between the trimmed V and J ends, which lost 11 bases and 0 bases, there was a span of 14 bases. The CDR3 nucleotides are TGTGCCGTCGTGGCCGATCACTCTGGAAACACCATATATTTT. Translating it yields CAVVADHSGNTIYF.

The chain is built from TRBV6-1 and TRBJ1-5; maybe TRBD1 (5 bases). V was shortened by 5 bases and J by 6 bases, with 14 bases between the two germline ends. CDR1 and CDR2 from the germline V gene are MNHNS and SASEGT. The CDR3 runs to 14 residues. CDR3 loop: CASSKGPISQPQHF. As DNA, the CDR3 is TGTGCCAGCAGTAAGGGGCCAATCAGTCAGCCCCAGCATTTT.

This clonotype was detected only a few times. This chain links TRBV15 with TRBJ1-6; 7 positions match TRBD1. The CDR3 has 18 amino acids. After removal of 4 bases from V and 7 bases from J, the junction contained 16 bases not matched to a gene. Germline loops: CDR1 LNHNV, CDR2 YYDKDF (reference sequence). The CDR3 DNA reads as TGTGCCACCAGCAAAAAAACGGTGTCAGGGGGAAGGAATTCACCCCTCCACTTT. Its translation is CATSKKTVSGGRNSPLHF.